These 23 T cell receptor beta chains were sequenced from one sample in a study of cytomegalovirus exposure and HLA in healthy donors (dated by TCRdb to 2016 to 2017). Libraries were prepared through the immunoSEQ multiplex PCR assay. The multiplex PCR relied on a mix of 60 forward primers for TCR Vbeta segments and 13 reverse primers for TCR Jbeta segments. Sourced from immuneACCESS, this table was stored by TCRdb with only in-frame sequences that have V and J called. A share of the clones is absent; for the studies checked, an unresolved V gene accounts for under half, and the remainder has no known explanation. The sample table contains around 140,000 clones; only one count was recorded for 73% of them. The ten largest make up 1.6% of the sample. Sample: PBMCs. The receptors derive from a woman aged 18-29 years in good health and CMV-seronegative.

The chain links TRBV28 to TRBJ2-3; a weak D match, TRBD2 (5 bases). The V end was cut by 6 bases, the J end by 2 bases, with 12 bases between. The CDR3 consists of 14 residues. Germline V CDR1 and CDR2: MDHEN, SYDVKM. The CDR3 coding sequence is TGTGCCAGCAGCTCTACTAGACCCACAGATACGCAGTATTTT. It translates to CASSSTRPTDTQYF.

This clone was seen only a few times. The CDR3: CASSSLYDRGYRGYTF. The CDR3 coding sequence is TGTGCCAGCAGTTCTCTGTATGACAGGGGCTACCGGGGCTACACCTTC. The chain joins TRBV27 to TRBJ1-2; TRBD1 agrees at 8 bases. CDR3 size: 16 residues. Per germline, CDR1 MNHEY and CDR2 SMNVEV (reference sequence). Trimming at V came to 4 bases and at J to 8 bases, leaving 15 bases not matched to a gene.

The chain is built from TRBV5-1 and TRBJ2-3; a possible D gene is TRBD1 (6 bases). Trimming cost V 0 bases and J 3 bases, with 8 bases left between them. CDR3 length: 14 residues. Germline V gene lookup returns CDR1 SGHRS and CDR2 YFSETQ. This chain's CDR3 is CASSLDRETDTQYF. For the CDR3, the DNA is TGCGCCAGCAGCTTGGACAGGGAAACAGATACGCAGTATTTT. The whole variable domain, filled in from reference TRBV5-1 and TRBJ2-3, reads KAGVTQTPRYLIKTRGQQVTLSCSPISGHRSVSWYQQTPGQGLQFLFEYFSETQRNKGNFPGRFSGRQFSNSRSEMNVSTLELGDSALYLCASSLDRETDTQYFGPGTRLTVL.

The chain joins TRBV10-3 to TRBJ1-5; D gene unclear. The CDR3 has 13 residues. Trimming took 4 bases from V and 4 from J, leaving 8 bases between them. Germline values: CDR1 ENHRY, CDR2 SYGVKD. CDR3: CAISVADNQPQHF. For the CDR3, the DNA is TGTGCCATCAGTGTTGCGGATAATCAGCCCCAGCATTTT.

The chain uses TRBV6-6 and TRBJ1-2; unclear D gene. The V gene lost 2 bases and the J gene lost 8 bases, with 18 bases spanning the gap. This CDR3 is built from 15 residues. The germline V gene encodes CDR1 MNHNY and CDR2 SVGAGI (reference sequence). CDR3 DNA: TGTGCCAGCAGTTACGGAGGAAGGCGTAATAGGGGCTACACCTTC. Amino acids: CASSYGGRRNRGYTF.

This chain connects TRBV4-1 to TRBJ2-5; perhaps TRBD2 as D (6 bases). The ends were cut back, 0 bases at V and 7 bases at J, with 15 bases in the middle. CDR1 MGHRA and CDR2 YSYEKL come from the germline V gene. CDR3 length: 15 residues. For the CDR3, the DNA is TGCGCCAGCAGCCAAGACGGGAGCTCTCCGGGGACCCAGTACTTC. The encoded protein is CASSQDGSSPGTQYF.

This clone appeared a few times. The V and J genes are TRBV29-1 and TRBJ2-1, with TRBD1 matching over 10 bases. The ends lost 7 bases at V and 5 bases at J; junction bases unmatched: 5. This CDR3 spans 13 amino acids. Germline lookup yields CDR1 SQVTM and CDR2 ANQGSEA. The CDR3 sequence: CSARQGADNEQFF. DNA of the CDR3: TGCAGCGCCCGACAGGGGGCCGACAATGAGCAGTTCTTC.

For the CDR3, the DNA is TGTGCCAGTAGTATCCTAGCGGGAGCGGCCGATACGCAGTATTTT. Translation: CASSILAGAADTQYF. The chain is built from TRBV19 and TRBJ2-3; 10 bases fit TRBD2. The V and J ends lost 3 bases and 6 bases, in that order; junction bases with no gene match: 6. Germline CDR1 is LNHDA and CDR2 is SQIVND (reference sequence). The CDR3 totals 15 residues.

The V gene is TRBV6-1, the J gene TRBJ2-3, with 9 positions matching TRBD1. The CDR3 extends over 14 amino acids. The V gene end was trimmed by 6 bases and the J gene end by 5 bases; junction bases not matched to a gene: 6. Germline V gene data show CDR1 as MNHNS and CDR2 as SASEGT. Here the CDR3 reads CASRTGGLGDTQYF. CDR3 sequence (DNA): TGTGCCAGCAGGACAGGGGGTTTGGGAGATACGCAGTATTTT.

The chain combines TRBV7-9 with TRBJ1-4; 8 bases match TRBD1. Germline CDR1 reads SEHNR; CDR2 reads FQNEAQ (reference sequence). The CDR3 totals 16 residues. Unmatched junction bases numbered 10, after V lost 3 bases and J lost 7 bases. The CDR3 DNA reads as TGTGCCAGCAGCTTGGATTGGACAGGGAGGAGTGAAAAACTGTTTTTT. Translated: CASSLDWTGRSEKLFF.

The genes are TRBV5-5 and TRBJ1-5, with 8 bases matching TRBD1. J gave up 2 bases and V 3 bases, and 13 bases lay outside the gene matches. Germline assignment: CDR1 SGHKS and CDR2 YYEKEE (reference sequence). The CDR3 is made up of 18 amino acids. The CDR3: CASSSDRESSPGNQPQHF. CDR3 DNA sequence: TGTGCCAGCAGCTCGGACAGGGAATCCAGTCCGGGCAATCAGCCCCAGCATTTT.

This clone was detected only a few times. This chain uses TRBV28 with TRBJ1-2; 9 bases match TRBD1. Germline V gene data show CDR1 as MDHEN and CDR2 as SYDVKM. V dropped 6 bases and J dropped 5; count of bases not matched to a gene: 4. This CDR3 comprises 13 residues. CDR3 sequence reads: CASRPGQGYGYTF. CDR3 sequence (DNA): TGTGCCAGCAGGCCGGGACAGGGATATGGCTACACCTTC.

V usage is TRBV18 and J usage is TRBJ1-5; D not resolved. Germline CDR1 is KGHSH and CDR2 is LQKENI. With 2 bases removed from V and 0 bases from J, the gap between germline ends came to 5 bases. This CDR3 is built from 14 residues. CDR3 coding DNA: TGTGCCAGCTCACCAGCCTATAGCAATCAGCCCCAGCATTTT. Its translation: CASSPAYSNQPQHF.

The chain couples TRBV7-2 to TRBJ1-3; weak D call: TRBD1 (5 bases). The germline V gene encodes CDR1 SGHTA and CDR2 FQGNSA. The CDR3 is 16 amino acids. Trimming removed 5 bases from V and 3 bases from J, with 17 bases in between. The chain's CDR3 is CASSRGDELGGNTIYF. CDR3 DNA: TGTGCCAGCAGCCGGGGGGACGAACTGGGTGGAAACACCATATATTTT. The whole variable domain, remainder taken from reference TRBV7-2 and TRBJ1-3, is GAGVSQSPSNKVTEKGKDVELRCDPISGHTALYWYRQSLGQGLEFLIYFQGNSAPDKSGLPSDRFSAERTGGSVSTLTIQRTQQEDSAVYLCASSRGDELGGNTIYFGEGSWLTVV.

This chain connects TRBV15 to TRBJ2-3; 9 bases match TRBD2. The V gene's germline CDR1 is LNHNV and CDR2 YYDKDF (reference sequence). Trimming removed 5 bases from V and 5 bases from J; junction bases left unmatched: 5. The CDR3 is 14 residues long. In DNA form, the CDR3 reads TGTGCCACCAGCTTGATACTAGCGGGAGATACGCAGTATTTT. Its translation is CATSLILAGDTQYF.

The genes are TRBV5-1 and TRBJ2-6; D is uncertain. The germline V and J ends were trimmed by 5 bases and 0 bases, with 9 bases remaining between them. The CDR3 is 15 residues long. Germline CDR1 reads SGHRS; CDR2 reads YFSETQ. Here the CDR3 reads CASRPPSSGANVLTF. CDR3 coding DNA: TGCGCCAGCAGACCTCCGAGCTCTGGGGCCAACGTCCTGACTTTC.

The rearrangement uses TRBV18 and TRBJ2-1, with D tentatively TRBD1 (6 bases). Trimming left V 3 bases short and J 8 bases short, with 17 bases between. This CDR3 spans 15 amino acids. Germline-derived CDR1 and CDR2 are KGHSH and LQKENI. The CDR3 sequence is CASSPGGFDADEQFF. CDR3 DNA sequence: TGTGCCAGCTCACCTGGGGGCTTCGATGCGGATGAGCAGTTCTTC.

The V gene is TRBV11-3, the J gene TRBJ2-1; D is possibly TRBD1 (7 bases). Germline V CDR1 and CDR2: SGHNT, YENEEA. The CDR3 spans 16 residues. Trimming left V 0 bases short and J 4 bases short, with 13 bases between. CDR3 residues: CASSLDGQEGYNEQFF. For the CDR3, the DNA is TGTGCCAGCAGCTTAGACGGACAGGAGGGATACAATGAGCAGTTCTTC. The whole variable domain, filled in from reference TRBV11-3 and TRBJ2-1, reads EAGVVQSPRYKIIEKKQPVAFWCNPISGHNTLYWYLQNLGQGPELLIRYENEEAVDDSQLPKDRFSAERLKGVDSTLKIQPAELGDSAVYLCASSLDGQEGYNEQFFGPGTRLTVL.

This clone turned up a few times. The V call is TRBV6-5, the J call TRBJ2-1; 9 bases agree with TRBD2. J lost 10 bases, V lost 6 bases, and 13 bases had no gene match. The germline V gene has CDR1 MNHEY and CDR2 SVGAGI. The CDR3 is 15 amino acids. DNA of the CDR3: TGTGCCAGCAGATTAAGGGGCGGGGGGGCTGGCGAGCAGTTCTTC. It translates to CASRLRGGGAGEQFF.

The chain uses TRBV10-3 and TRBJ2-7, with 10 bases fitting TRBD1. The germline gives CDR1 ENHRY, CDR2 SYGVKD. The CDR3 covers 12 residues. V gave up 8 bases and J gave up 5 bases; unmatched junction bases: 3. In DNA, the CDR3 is TGTGCCATCGGGACAGGGGCTGACGAGCAGTACTTC. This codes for CAIGTGADEQYF.

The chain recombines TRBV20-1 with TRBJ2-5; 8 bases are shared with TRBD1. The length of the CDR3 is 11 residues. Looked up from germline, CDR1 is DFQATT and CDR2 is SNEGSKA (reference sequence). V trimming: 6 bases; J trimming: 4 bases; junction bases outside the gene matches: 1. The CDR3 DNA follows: TGCAGTGCAGGACAGGGAGAGACCCAGTACTTC. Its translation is CSAGQGETQYF.

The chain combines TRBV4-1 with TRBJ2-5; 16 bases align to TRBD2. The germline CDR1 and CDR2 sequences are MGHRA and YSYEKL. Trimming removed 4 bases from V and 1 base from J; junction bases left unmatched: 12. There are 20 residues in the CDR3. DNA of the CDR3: TGCGCCAGCAGCCTAATCGTTACCGGGACTAGCGGGGGGGCCCAAGAGACCCAGTACTTC. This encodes CASSLIVTGTSGGAQETQYF.

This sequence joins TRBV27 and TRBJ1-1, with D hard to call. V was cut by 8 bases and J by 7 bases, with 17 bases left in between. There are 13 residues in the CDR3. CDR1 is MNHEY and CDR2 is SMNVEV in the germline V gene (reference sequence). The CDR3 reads CASAVRERDEAFF. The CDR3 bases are TGTGCCAGCGCAGTGAGGGAAAGGGATGAAGCTTTCTTT.